This TCR beta chain comes out of a study of blood T cells in healthy people across ages. A J-beta primer mix and a sample-barcoded 5' primer were used in a second PCR of about 7 to 12 cycles. MiXCR, applied by TCRdb to the 5' RACE reads, yields one record per CDR3 protein. This sample carries about 970,000 distinct CDR3 sequences, roughly 50% of them seen once, and the ten largest clones take 20% to 25%. This clonotype has just a few counts. J was trimmed by 4 bases and V by 4 bases; bases with no gene match: 7. This CDR3 is built from 16 residues. Germline V gene lookup returns CDR1 LNHNV and CDR2 YYDKDF (reference sequence).

The TCR comes from a woman aged 60-75 years in good health. The chain is built from TRBV15 and TRBJ2-3; TRBD2 matches at 11 bases. Sequenced material: blood. The CDR3 sequence is CATSTLAGGKADTQYF. The CDR3 region has the DNA TGTGCCACCAGCACTTTAGCGGGAGGGAAAGCAGATACGCAGTATTTT.